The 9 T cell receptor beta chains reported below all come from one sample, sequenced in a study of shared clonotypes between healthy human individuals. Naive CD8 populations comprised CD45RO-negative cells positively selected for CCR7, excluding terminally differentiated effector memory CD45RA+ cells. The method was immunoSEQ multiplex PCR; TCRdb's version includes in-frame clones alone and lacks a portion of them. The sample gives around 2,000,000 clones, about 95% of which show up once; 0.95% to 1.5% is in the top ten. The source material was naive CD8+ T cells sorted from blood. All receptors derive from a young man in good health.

The CDR3 sequence: CASSPLAGYYEQYF. The CDR3 DNA reads TGTGCCAGCAGCCCATTGGCGGGCTACTACGAGCAGTACTTC. This rearrangement joins TRBV9 to TRBJ2-7; tentative D call: TRBD2 (5 bases). CDR1 and CDR2 (germline): SGDLS, YYNGEE. Between the trimmed V and J ends, which lost 4 bases and 3 bases, there was a span of 14 bases. The CDR3 contains 14 residues.

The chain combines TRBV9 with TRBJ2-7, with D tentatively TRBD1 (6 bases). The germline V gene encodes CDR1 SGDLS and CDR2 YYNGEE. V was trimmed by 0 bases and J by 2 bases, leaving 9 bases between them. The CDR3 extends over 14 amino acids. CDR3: CASSVDRTAYEQYF. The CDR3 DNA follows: TGTGCCAGCAGCGTAGATAGGACAGCCTACGAGCAGTACTTC.

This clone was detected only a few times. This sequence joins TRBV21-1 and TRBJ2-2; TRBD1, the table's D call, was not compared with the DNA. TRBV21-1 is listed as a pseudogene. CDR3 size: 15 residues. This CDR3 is CASSKGATGTGELFF. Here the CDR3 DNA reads TGTGCCAGCAGCAAGGGAGCGACAGGGACCGGGGAGCTGTTTTTT.

CDR3 loop: CASSTDRGLPYGYTF. CDR3 DNA sequence: TGTGCCAGCAGCACGGACAGGGGGCTTCCCTATGGCTACACCTTC. The J gene is TRBJ1-2, the V gene TRBV5-5, with 11 bases fitting TRBD1. Germline V gene sequence: CDR1 SGHKS, CDR2 YYEKEE (reference sequence). The CDR3 runs to 15 residues. V lost 4 bases and J lost 4; bases outside the gene matches: 6.

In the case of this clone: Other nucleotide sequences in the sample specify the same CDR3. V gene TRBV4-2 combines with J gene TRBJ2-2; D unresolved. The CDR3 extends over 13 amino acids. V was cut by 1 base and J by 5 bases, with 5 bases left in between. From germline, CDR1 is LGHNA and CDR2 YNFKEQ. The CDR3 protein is CASSQGITGELFF. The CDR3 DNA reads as TGTGCCAGCAGCCAAGGGATAACCGGGGAGCTGTTTTTT.

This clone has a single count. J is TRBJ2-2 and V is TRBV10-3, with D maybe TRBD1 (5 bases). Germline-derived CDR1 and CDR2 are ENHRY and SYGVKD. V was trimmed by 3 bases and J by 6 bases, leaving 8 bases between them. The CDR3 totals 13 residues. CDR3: CAISDPRAGELFF. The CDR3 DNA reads TGTGCCATCAGTGACCCCAGGGCCGGGGAGCTGTTTTTT.

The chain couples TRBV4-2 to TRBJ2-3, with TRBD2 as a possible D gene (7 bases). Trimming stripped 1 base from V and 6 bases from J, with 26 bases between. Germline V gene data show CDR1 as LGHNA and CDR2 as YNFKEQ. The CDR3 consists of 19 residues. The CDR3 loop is CASSQGAGLFGGGVDTQYF. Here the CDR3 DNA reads TGTGCCAGCAGCCAAGGGGCCGGTTTGTTCGGAGGGGGGGTCGATACGCAGTATTTT.

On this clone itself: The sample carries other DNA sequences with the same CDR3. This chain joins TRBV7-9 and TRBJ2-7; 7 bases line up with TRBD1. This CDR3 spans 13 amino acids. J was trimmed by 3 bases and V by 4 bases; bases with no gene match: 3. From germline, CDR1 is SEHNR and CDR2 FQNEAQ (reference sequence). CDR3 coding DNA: TGTGCCAGCAGCTCCGGGACAGTCTACGAGCAGTACTTC. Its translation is CASSSGTVYEQYF.

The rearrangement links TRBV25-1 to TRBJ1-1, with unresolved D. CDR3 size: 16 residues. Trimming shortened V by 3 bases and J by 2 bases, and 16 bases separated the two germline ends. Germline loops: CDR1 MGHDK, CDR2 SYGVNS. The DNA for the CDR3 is TGTGCCAGCAGTGATTACCCCGGGGTCGCTAACACTGAAGCTTTCTTT. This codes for CASSDYPGVANTEAFF.